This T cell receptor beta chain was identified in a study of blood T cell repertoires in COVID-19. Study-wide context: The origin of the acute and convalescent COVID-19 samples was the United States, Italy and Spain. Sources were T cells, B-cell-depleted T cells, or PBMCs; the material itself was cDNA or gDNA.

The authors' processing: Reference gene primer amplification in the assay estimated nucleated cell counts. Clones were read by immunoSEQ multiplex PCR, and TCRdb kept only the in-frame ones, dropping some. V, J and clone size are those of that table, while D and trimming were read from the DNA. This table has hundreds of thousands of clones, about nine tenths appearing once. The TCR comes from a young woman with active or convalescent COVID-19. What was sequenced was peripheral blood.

The CDR3 DNA reads TGTGCCAGCAGGAGTAGCGGGGGGGCCTATGAGCAGTTCTTC. Translating it yields CASRSSGGAYEQFF. The chain employs TRBV7-2 and TRBJ2-1; TRBD2 matches at 11 bases. Germline CDR1 and CDR2: SGHTA and FQGNSA. The trim removed 6 bases at V and 8 bases at J, leaving 6 bases unmatched. The CDR3 totals 14 residues.